A selection of T cell receptor beta chains follows, all from one sample in a study of neoadjuvant nivolumab and ipilimumab in lung cancer. Assay used: immunoSEQ multiplex PCR; TCRdb lists only in-frame clones, some missing. The repertoire consists of 39,000 or so clones, with about 88% occurring once and the leading ten covering approximately 3.4%. The specimen was peripheral blood, collected before neoadjuvant nivolumab, alone or with ipilimumab. These receptors came from an adult with non-small cell lung cancer. Both conserved end residues are part of each CDR3. A D gene is named only where the DNA matches it firmly. Rows may omit the clone size; those that give it use once, few, many or a size class.

V gene	J gene	D gene	clone size	CDR3 DNA	CDR3 protein
TRBV11-3	TRBJ2-1	TRBD2	-	TGTGCCAGCAGCTACGGACTAGCAGGCAATGAGCAGTTCTTC	CASSYGLAGNEQFF
TRBV4-3	TRBJ2-6	-	-	TGCGCCAGCAGCCAAGATGCGAACTCTGGGGCCAACGTCCTGACTTTC	CASSQDANSGANVLTF
TRBV30	TRBJ1-3	-	-	TGTGCCTGGAGTGGACAGCTGTCCTCTGGAAACACCATATATTTT	CAWSGQLSSGNTIYF
TRBV6-5	TRBJ2-7	-	-	TGTGCCAGCAGTTACTCGTCTGGAGTTGAGCAGTACTTC	CASSYSSGVEQYF
TRBV30	TRBJ2-3	TRBD1	-	TGTGCCTGGAGACCAACGACAGGGGGCGGCACAGATACGCAGTATTTT	CAWRPTTGGGTDTQYF
TRBV6-1	TRBJ1-5	-	-	TGTGCCAGCAGTCACGGGATCCGGGATCAGCCCCAGCATTTT	CASSHGIRDQPQHF
TRBV6-5	TRBJ2-7	-	-	TGTGCCAGCAGTTACTCGATAGTAGGTATCTACGAGCAGTACTTC	CASSYSIVGIYEQYF
TRBV7-3	TRBJ2-2	TRBD1	-	TGTGCCAGCAGCGCTCCGATCGGGACAGCGAACACCGGGGAGCTGTTTTTT	CASSAPIGTANTGELFF
TRBV28	TRBJ2-7	-	-	TGTGCCAGCAGTTTATCGCCAGGGAGCTACGAGCAGTACTTC	CASSLSPGSYEQYF
TRBV5-1	TRBJ2-3	TRBD1	-	TGCGCCAGCAGCTACGGACAGGCCACAGATACGCAGTATTTT	CASSYGQATDTQYF
TRBV30	TRBJ1-5	TRBD1	-	TGTGCCTGGAGTCCGAGTGGTCGACAGGGAAATCAGCCCCAGCATTTT	CAWSPSGRQGNQPQHF
TRBV7-2	TRBJ1-4	-	-	TGTGCCAGCAGCTCCCAGGGTAATGAAAAACTGTTTTTT	CASSSQGNEKLFF
TRBV5-4	TRBJ2-1	-	-	TGTGCCAGCAGCACGGGGACTCCCGGCGGTACGAATGAGCAGTTCTTC	CASSTGTPGGTNEQFF
TRBV6-1	TRBJ2-1	-	-	TGTGCCAGCATGGTTCGACGGGACCATGAGCAGTTCTTC	CASMVRRDHEQFF
TRBV14	TRBJ1-5	-	-	TGTGCCAGCAGCCGTATGGGGGGCAATCAGCCCCAGCATTTT	CASSRMGGNQPQHF
TRBV25-1	TRBJ1-1	-	-	TGTGCCAGCAGTGAAACGTCAGGGCCTGAGGACACTGAAGCTTTCTTT	CASSETSGPEDTEAFF
TRBV30	TRBJ2-7	-	-	TGTGCCTGGAGGGGGACTTCGACCTACGAGCAGTACTTC	CAWRGTSTYEQYF
TRBV7-9	TRBJ1-3	-	-	TGTGCCAGCAGCTTAGCGTGGGAGGTGCTTAACCCGAACACCATATATTTT	CASSLAWEVLNPNTIYF
TRBV2	TRBJ2-7	TRBD2	-	TGTGCCAGCAGTGCTAGCGGGAGTAGGGTGCAGTACTTC	CASSASGSRVQYF
TRBV10-2	TRBJ2-1	TRBD1	-	TGCGCCAGCATCCTCGGGACCACAGGGGGCGCGGGGGATGAGCAGTTCTTC	CASILGTTGGAGDEQFF
TRBV9	TRBJ1-2	-	once	TGTGCCAGCAGCGTAGATGAGGGGGGGCGATCGTCAAGGGGCTACACCTTC	CASSVDEGGRSSRGYTF
TRBV18	TRBJ1-5	-	-	TGTGCCAGCTCACCCGAGCAGTCCAATCAGCCACAGCATTTT	CASSPEQSNQPQHF
TRBV9	TRBJ1-5	TRBD1	-	TGTGCCAGCAGCCCAGGGGGGGGCCACAATCAGCCCCAGCATTTT	CASSPGGGHNQPQHF
TRBV2	TRBJ2-5	TRBD1	-	TGTGCCAGCAGGGAACAAGGACAGGGCGAGGAGACCCAGTACTTC	CASREQGQGEETQYF
TRBV7-9	TRBJ2-1	-	-	TGTGCCAGCAGCTTCAATTTGGGGAACGAGCAGTTCTTC	CASSFNLGNEQFF
TRBV5-1	TRBJ2-3	-	-	TGCGCCAGCAGCTTCGAAGGGACGGGAGCAGATACGCAGTATTTT	CASSFEGTGADTQYF
TRBV6-4	TRBJ2-7	TRBD1	-	TGTGCCAGCAGCGTAAACAGGGGTACGGAGCAGTACTTC	CASSVNRGTEQYF
TRBV28	TRBJ2-7	TRBD2	few	TGTGCCAGCACCCCTGGAGCGGGAGCGTACGAGCAGTACTTC	CASTPGAGAYEQYF
TRBV7-8	TRBJ2-1	-	-	TGTGCCAGCAGGATATACAATGAGCAGTTCTTC	CASRIYNEQFF
TRBV11-3	TRBJ2-5	-	-	TGTGCCAGCAGCCCAGACAGAGTCCAAGAGACCCAGTACTTC	CASSPDRVQETQYF
TRBV7-2	TRBJ2-7	TRBD2	few	TGTGCCAGCAGCTTAGTTAGCGGGAGTATGGAGCAGTACTTC	CASSLVSGSMEQYF
TRBV9	TRBJ2-3	TRBD2	-	TGTGCCAGCAGCCCGGCCCCGGGACTAGGGCGGGATACGCAGTATTTT	CASSPAPGLGRDTQYF
TRBV7-9	TRBJ2-7	-	-	TGTGCCAGCAGCTCCAGGGGTGAGCACTCCTACGAGCAGTACTTC	CASSSRGEHSYEQYF
TRBV6-1	TRBJ2-3	-	-	TGTGCCAGCAGTGAACCGGGACCGCAGTATTTT	CASSEPGPQYF
TRBV25-1	TRBJ2-3	-	-	TGTGCCAGCAGTGAATATTCAGATAGCACAGATACGCAGTATTTT	CASSEYSDSTDTQYF
TRBV18	TRBJ2-7	-	-	TGTGCCAGCTCACCCCCGTCGGGGTACGAGCAGTACTTC	CASSPPSGYEQYF
TRBV2	TRBJ2-6	-	-	TGTGCCAGCAGCCAAGGGGGTTCTGGGGCCAACGTCCTGACTTTC	CASSQGGSGANVLTF
TRBV5-1	TRBJ2-3	TRBD1	-	TGCGCCAGCAGCTGGAACAGGGGTGGAGAGGATACGCAGTATTTT	CASSWNRGGEDTQYF
TRBV5-1	TRBJ2-3	TRBD2	-	TGCGCCAGCAGCGGCGGACTAGCGGTTAGCACAGATACGCAGTATTTT	CASSGGLAVSTDTQYF
TRBV15	TRBJ2-2	-	-	TGTGCCACCAGCAGTACGATCTTAGACAGCCCCAACACCGGGGAGCTGTTTTTT	CATSSTILDSPNTGELFF
TRBV15	TRBJ2-6	-	-	TGTGCCACCGGGGCAGCGCACCTCTCGGGGGGGGCCAACGTCCTGACTTTC	CATGAAHLSGGANVLTF
TRBV30	TRBJ2-7	-	-	TGTGCCTGTACGGGAAAAACCGTCTCCTACGAGCAGTACTTC	CACTGKTVSYEQYF
TRBV5-1	TRBJ2-7	-	-	TGCGCCAGCAGCTCCGCTGCACAATCAGGGGTCGACGAGCAGTACTTC	CASSSAAQSGVDEQYF
TRBV6-1	TRBJ1-1	-	few	TGTGCCAGTTTTAGGGGGAACACTGAAGCTTTCTTT	CASFRGNTEAFF
TRBV7-9	TRBJ2-7	-	-	TGTGCCAGCAGCCCTCAGGGAGGCGTCTACGAGCAGTACTTC	CASSPQGGVYEQYF
TRBV6-1	TRBJ1-2	-	-	TGTGCCAGCAGTGAATCCGGTGGGATTAGAAGGGGCTACACCTTC	CASSESGGIRRGYTF